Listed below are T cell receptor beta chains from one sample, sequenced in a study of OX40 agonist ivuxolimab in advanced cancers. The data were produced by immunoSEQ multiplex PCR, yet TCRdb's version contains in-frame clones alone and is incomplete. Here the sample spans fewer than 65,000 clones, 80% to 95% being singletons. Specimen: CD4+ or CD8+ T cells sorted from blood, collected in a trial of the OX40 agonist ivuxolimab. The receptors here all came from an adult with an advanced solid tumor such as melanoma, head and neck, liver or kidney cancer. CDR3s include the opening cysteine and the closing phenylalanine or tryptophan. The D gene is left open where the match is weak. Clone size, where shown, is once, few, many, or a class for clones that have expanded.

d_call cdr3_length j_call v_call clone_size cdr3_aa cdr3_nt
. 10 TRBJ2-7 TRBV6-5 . CASGTYEQYF TGTGCCAGCGGAACCTACGAGCAGTACTTC
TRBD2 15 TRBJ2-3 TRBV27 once CASSLLAGITDTQYF TGTGCCAGCAGTTTACTAGCGGGGATCACAGATACGCAGTATTTT
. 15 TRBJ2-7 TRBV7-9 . CASSLELGKGAEQYF TGTGCCAGCAGCTTAGAATTGGGGAAGGGAGCCGAGCAGTACTTC
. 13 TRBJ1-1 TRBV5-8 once CASSLPGATEAFF TGTGCCAGCAGCTTGCCGGGGGCAACTGAAGCTTTCTTT
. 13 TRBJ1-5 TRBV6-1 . CASSQLDHQPQHF TGTGCCAGCAGCCAACTCGACCATCAGCCCCAGCATTTT
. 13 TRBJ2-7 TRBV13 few CASSRGAREEQYF TGTGCCAGCAGCCGGGGGGCCCGGGAGGAGCAGTACTTC
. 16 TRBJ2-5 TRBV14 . CASSQASHVFQETQYF TGTGCCAGCAGCCAGGCTTCACATGTGTTCCAAGAGACCCAGTACTTC
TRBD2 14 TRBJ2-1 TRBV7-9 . CASRAGTSLGEQFF TGTGCCAGCAGGGCCGGGACTAGCCTTGGGGAGCAGTTCTTC
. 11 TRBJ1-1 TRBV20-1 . CSAGVATEAFF TGCAGTGCTGGGGTCGCCACTGAAGCTTTCTTT
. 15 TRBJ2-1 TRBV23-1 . CASSHGAGWHNEQFF TGCGCCAGCAGTCATGGAGCAGGGTGGCACAATGAGCAGTTCTTC
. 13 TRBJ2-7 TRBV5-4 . CASSPRSSYEQYF TGTGCCAGCAGCCCTAGAAGCTCCTACGAGCAGTACTTC
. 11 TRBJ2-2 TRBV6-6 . CASTHTGELFF TGTGCCAGCACCCACACCGGGGAGCTGTTTTTT
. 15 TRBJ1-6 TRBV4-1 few CASSQAAGAVSPLHF TGCGCCAGCAGCCAAGCCGCGGGGGCGGTTTCACCCCTCCACTTT
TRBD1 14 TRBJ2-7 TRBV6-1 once CASREEQGAEEQYF TGTGCCAGCAGGGAGGAACAGGGGGCGGAAGAGCAGTACTTC
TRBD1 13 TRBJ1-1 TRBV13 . CASSSGQGTEAFF TGTGCCAGCAGCTCGGGACAGGGGACTGAAGCTTTCTTT
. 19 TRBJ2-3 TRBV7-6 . CASSLVSGTLNASTDTQYF TGTGCCAGCAGCTTAGTTTCCGGGACACTAAACGCTAGCACAGATACGCAGTATTTT
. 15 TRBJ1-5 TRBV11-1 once CASSAGLGSNQPQHF TGTGCCAGCAGTGCGGGGTTGGGAAGCAATCAGCCCCAGCATTTT
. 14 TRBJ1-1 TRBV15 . CATSGDLGNTEAFF TGTGCCACTAGTGGAGACTTGGGGAACACTGAAGCTTTCTTT
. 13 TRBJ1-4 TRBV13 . CASSLGADEKLFF TGTGCCAGCAGCTTAGGGGCGGATGAAAAACTGTTTTTT
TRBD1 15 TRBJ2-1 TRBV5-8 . CASSLPETGNNEQFF TGTGCCAGCAGCTTGCCTGAGACAGGGAATAATGAGCAGTTCTTC
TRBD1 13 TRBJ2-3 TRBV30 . CAWSRTGPDTQYF TGTGCCTGGAGTAGGACAGGGCCAGATACGCAGTATTTT
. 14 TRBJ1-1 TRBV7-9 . CASSPRDATTEAFF TGTGCCAGCAGCCCGCGGGACGCGACCACTGAAGCTTTCTTT
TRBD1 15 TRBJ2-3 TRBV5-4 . CASSPRDRAADTQYF TGTGCCAGCAGCCCCCGGGACAGGGCGGCGGATACGCAGTATTTT
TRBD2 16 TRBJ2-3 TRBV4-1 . CASSQLAGTSTDTQYF TGCGCCAGCAGCCAACTAGCGGGGACTAGCACAGATACGCAGTATTTT
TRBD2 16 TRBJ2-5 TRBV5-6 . CASSPLGGLREETQYF TGTGCCAGCAGCCCCCTCGGGGGGTTGAGAGAGGAGACCCAGTACTTC
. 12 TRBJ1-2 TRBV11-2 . CASSLEGYGYTF TGTGCCAGCAGCTTAGAAGGCTATGGCTACACCTTC
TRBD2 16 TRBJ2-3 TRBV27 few CASSLWAGVGTDTQYF TGTGCCAGCAGTTTATGGGCGGGGGTAGGAACAGATACGCAGTATTTT
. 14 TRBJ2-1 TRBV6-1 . CASASGHLYNEQFF TGTGCCAGCGCCTCGGGACACCTTTACAATGAGCAGTTCTTC
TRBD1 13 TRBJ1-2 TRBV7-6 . CASSFRTGHGYTF TGTGCCAGCAGCTTTCGGACAGGGCACGGCTACACCTTC
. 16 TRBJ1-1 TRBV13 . CASSLGRQPPNTEAFF TGTGCCAGCAGCTTAGGCCGACAGCCACCGAACACTGAAGCTTTCTTT
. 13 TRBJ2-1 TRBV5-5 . CASSAEFFDEQFF TGTGCCAGCAGCGCCGAGTTTTTCGATGAGCAGTTCTTC
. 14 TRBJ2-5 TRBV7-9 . CASSPDRAQETQYF TGTGCCAGCAGCCCGGACAGAGCGCAAGAGACCCAGTACTTC
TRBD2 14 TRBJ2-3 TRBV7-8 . CASSPRTSGDTQYF TGTGCCAGCAGCCCTAGGACTAGCGGAGATACGCAGTATTTT
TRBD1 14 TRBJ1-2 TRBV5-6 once CASSLGTGLYGYTF TGTGCCAGCAGCTTGGGGACAGGACTCTATGGCTACACCTTC
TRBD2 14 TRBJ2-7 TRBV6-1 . CASSPRGVSYEQYF TGTGCCAGCAGTCCGCGGGGGGTCTCCTACGAGCAGTACTTC
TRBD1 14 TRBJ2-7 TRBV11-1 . CASSPGTASYEQYF TGTGCCAGCAGCCCAGGGACAGCGTCCTACGAGCAGTACTTC
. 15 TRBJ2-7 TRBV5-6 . CASSLAARPPNEQYF TGTGCCAGCAGCTTGGCGGCCAGACCCCCTAACGAGCAGTACTTC
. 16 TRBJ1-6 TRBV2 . CASSPRRLRGDSPLHF TGTGCCAGCAGTCCCCGGCGCCTCCGAGGGGATTCACCCCTCCACTTT
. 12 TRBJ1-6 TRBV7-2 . CASSANFSPLHF TGTGCCAGCAGCGCAAATTTTTCACCCCTCCACTTT
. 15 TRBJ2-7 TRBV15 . CATSNDRLASYEQYF TGTGCCACCAGCAACGACAGGTTGGCGTCCTACGAGCAGTACTTC
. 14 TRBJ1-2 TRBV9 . CASSAGDGDYGYTF TGTGCCAGCAGCGCTGGGGATGGGGACTATGGCTACACCTTC
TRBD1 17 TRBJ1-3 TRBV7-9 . CASSSQPPDRDGNTIYF TGTGCCAGCAGCAGCCAACCACCCGACAGGGACGGAAACACCATATATTTT
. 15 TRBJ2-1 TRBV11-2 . CASTPFTGEDNEQFF TGTGCCAGCACCCCGTTCACAGGGGAGGACAATGAGCAGTTCTTC
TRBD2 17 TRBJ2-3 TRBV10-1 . CASSETRTSGSTDTQYF TGCGCCAGCAGTGAAACAAGGACTAGCGGATCCACAGATACGCAGTATTTT
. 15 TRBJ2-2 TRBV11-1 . CASSFIAGNTGELFF TGTGCCAGCAGCTTCATAGCCGGGAACACCGGGGAGCTGTTTTTT
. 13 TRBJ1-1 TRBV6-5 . CASSLTGNTEAFF TGTGCCAGCAGCCTTACAGGGAACACTGAAGCTTTCTTT
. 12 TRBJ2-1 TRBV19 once CASSMGDGEQFF TGTGCCAGTAGTATGGGGGACGGTGAGCAGTTCTTC
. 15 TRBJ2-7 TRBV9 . CASSGGAGSSYEQYF TGTGCCAGCAGCGGAGGCGCGGGAAGCTCCTACGAGCAGTACTTC
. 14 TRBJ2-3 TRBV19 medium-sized CASSKGFSTDTQYF TGTGCCAGTAGTAAGGGGTTTAGCACAGATACGCAGTATTTT
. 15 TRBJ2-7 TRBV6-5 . CASSYSVPAKNEQYF TGTGCCAGCAGTTACTCGGTTCCAGCTAAGAACGAGCAGTACTTC
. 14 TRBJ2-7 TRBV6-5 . CASRYTDISYEQYF TGTGCCAGCAGATATACCGACATCTCCTACGAGCAGTACTTC
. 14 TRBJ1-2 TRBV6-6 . CASSYSIGSYGYTF TGTGCCAGCAGTTACTCGATAGGGAGCTATGGCTACACCTTC
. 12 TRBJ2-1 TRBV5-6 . CASSLKGNEQFF TGTGCCAGCAGCTTGAAGGGGAATGAGCAGTTCTTC